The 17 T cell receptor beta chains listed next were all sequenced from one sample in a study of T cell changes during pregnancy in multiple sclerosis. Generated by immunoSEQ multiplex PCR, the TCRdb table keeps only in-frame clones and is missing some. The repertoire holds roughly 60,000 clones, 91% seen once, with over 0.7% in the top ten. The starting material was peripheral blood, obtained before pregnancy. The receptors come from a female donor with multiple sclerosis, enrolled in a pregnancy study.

This chain's CDR3 is CASSLARAEQYF. The CDR3 DNA reads TGTGCCAGCAGCTTAGCGCGGGCCGAGCAGTACTTC. The J gene is TRBJ2-7, the V gene TRBV7-2; TRBD2 might be the D (5 bases). The germline V gene has CDR1 SGHTA and CDR2 FQGNSA. This CDR3 has 12 residues. Trimming removed 0 bases at V and 6 bases at J, with 6 bases between.

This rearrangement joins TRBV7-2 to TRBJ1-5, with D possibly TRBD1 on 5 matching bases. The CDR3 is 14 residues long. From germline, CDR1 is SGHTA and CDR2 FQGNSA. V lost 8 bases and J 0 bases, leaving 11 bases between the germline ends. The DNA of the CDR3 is TGTGCCAGCGGGGGGAGAAATAGCAATCAGCCCCAGCATTTT. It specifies CASGGRNSNQPQHF.

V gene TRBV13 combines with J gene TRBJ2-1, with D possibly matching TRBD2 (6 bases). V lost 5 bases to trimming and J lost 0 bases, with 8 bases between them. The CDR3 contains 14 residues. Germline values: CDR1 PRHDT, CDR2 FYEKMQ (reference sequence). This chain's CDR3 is CASSGRGSYNEQFF. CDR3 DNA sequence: TGTGCCAGCAGCGGGCGGGGCTCCTACAATGAGCAGTTCTTC. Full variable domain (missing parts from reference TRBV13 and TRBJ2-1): AAGVIQSPRHLIKEKRETATLKCYPIPRHDTVYWYQQGPGQDPQFLISFYEKMQSDKGSIPDRFSAQQFSDYHSELNMSSLELGDSALYFCASSGRGSYNEQFFGPGTRLTVL.

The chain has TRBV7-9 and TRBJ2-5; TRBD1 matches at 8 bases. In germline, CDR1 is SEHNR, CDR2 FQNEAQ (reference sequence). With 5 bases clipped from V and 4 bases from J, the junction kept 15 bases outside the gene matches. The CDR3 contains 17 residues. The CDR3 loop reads CASSRSSPRQGIETQYF. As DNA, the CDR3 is TGTGCCAGCAGCCGATCCTCGCCTCGACAGGGGATAGAGACCCAGTACTTC. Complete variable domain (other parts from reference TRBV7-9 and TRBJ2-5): DTGVSQNPRHKITKRGQNVTFRCDPISEHNRLYWYRQTLGQGPEFLTYFQNEAQLEKSRLLSDRFSAERPKGSFSTLEIQRTEQGDSAMYLCASSRSSPRQGIETQYFGPGTRLLVL.

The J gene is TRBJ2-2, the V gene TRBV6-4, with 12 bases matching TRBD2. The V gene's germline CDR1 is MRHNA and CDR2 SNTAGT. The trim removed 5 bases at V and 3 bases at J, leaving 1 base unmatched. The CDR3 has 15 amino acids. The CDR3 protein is CASSRLAGDTGELFF. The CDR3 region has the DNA TGTGCCAGCAGTAGACTAGCGGGGGACACCGGGGAGCTGTTTTTT.

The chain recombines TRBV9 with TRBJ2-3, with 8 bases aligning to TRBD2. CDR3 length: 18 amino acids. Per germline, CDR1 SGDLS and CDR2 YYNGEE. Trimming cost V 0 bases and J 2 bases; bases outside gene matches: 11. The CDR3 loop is CASSVGPRGSGVTDTQYF. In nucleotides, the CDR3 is TGTGCCAGCAGCGTAGGGCCTCGGGGTAGCGGGGTCACAGATACGCAGTATTTT.

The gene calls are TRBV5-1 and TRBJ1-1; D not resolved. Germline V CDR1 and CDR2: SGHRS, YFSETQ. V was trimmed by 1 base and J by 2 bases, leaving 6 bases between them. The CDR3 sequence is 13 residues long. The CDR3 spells CASSLRINTEAFF. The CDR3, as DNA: TGCGCCAGCAGCTTGCGTATCAACACTGAAGCTTTCTTT.

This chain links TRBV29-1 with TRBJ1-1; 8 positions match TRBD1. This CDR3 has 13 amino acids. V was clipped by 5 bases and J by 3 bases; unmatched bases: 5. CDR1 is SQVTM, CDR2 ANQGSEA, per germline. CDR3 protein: CSVQHRGDTEAFF. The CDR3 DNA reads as TGCAGCGTTCAACACAGGGGGGACACTGAAGCTTTCTTT.

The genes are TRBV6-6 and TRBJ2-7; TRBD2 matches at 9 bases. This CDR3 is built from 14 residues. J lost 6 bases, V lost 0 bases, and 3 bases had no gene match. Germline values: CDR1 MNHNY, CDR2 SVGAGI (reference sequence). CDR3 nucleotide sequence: TGTGCCAGCAGTTACTCGCGGGGGGGCGGCGAGCAGTACTTC. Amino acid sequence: CASSYSRGGGEQYF.

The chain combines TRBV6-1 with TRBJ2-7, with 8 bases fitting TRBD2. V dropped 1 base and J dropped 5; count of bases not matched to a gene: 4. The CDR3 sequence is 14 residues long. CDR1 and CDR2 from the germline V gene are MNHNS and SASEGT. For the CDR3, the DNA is TGTGCCAGCAGTGAAGGCGGGGGGCCTCACGAGCAGTACTTC. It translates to CASSEGGGPHEQYF.

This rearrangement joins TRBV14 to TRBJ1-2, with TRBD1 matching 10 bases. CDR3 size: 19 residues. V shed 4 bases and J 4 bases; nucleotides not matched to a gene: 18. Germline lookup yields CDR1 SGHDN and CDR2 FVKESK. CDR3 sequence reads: CASSPNHIGTGDFFYGYTF. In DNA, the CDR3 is TGTGCCAGCAGCCCCAACCACATAGGGACAGGGGACTTCTTCTATGGCTACACCTTC.

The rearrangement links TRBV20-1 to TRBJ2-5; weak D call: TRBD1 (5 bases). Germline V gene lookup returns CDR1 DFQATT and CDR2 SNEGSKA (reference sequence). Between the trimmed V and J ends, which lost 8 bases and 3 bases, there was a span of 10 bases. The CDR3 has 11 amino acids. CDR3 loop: CSRRQKETQYF. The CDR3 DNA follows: TGCAGTCGAAGACAGAAAGAGACCCAGTACTTC.

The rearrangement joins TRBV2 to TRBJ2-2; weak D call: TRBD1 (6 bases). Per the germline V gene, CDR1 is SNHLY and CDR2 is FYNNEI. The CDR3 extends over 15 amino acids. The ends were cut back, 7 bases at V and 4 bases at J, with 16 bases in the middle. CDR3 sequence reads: CASNPTGLVTGELFF. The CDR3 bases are TGTGCCAGCAACCCGACAGGACTCGTCACCGGGGAGCTGTTTTTT.

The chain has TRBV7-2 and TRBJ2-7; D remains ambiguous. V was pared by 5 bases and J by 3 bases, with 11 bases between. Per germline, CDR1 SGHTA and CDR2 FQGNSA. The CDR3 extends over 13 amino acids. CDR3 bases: TGTGCCAGCAGCAACAACCGAGGCTACGAGCAGTACTTC. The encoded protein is CASSNNRGYEQYF.

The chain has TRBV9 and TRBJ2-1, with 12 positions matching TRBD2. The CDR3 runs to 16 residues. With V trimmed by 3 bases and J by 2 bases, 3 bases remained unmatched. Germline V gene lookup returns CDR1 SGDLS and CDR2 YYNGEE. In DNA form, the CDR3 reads TGTGCCAGCAGCGAGCTAGCGGGGGGGCCCTACAATGAGCAGTTCTTC. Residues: CASSELAGGPYNEQFF.

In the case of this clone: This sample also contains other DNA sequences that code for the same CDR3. DNA of the CDR3: TGTGCCAGCAGTTACTCACAGGGGGAAGCTTTCTTT. Amino acids: CASSYSQGEAFF. This chain uses TRBV6-5 with TRBJ1-1, with TRBD1 matching over 7 bases. Germline V lookup: CDR1 MNHEY, CDR2 SVGAGI. Trimming cost V 0 bases and J 8 bases; bases outside gene matches: 0. This CDR3 has 12 residues.

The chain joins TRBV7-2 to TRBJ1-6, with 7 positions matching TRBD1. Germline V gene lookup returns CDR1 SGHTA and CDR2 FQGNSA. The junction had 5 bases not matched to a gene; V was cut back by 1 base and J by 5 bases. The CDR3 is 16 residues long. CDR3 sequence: CASSLGSGGNNSPLHF. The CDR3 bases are TGTGCCAGCAGCTTAGGGTCAGGGGGGAATAATTCACCCCTCCACTTT.